This TCR beta chain is drawn from a study of shared clonotypes between healthy human individuals. Overall study results and limits: With a handful of donors compared, around 5% of naive CD4 clonotypes were shared.

TCRdb's table, derived via immunoSEQ multiplex PCR, lists solely in-frame clones and lacks some. The table records over a million clones, approximately 96% of them present only once. On this clone: Its antigen remains unidentified.

V lost 4 bases and J 4 bases, leaving 9 bases between the germline ends. CDR1 is SGHRS and CDR2 is YFSETQ in the germline V gene. The CDR3 extends over 13 amino acids. This TCR derives from a man aged 25 to 40 in good health. The sample was naive CD4+ T cells sorted from blood. Sample subset: CD45RA+ positively selected. V is TRBV5-1 and J is TRBJ2-1; no clear D gene. As DNA, the CDR3 is TGCGCCAGCAGCCCGAAAGGATACAATGAGCAGTTCTTC. It is translated as CASSPKGYNEQFF.